A single sample gave rise to the 28 T cell receptor beta chains below, sequenced in a study of CD8+ T cells in alopecia areata. It was cDNA, reverse transcribed from extracted RNA, that served as the sequencing template. Profiling relied on immunoSEQ multiplex PCR, and the TCRdb table lists in-frame clones only, not all of them. The sample shows over 100,000 clones, more than 40% of them seen only once. Specimen: CD8+ T cells sorted from blood, collected at week 0. These TCRs come from a human donor with alopecia areata.

The chain joins TRBV4-1 to TRBJ1-6, with 7 bases lining up with TRBD1. This CDR3 has 17 residues. Trimming removed 1 base from V and 7 bases from J; junction bases left unmatched: 10. The germline gives CDR1 MGHRA, CDR2 YSYEKL. The CDR3 DNA reads as TGCGCCAGCAGCCAAGGATCAGGGACAGATCAAAATTCACCCCTCCACTTT. This gives the protein CASSQGSGTDQNSPLHF.

This clone was seen a handful of times. This sequence joins TRBV6-1 and TRBJ2-3, with D possibly being TRBD2 (5 bases). V was cut by 10 bases and J by 10 bases, with 12 bases left in between. The CDR3 sequence is 10 residues long. Germline V gives CDR1 MNHNS, CDR2 SASEGT. The CDR3 loop reads CATYSVPQYF. Here the CDR3 DNA reads TGTGCCACCTATAGCGTGCCGCAGTATTTT.

J is TRBJ2-7 and V is TRBV7-9; D is unresolved. Per the germline V gene, CDR1 is SEHNR and CDR2 is FQNEAQ (reference sequence). V lost 8 bases, J lost 1 base, and 3 bases lay in between. The CDR3 contains 10 residues. The CDR3: CASESYEQYF. Written as DNA, the CDR3 is TGTGCCAGCGAATCCTACGAGCAGTACTTC. The complete variable domain, with remaining parts taken from reference TRBV7-9 and TRBJ2-7, reads DTGVSQNPRHKITKRGQNVTFRCDPISEHNRLYWYRQTLGQGPEFLTYFQNEAQLEKSRLLSDRFSAERPKGSFSTLEIQRTEQGDSAMYLCASESYEQYFGPGTRLTVT.

The count of this clone is one. The rearrangement uses TRBV2 and TRBJ2-2; 7 nucleotides align to TRBD1. Germline-derived CDR1 and CDR2 are SNHLY and FYNNEI. V gave up 4 bases and J gave up 1 base; unmatched junction bases: 3. The CDR3 contains 15 residues. CDR3 sequence (DNA): TGTGCCAGCAGTGCGGGACAGCTGAACACCGGGGAGCTGTTTTTT. This translates into CASSAGQLNTGELFF.

The V call is TRBV30, the J call TRBJ2-2, with TRBD1 as a possible D gene (5 bases). The germline CDR1 and CDR2 sequences are GTSNPN and SVGIG (reference sequence). Trimming took 0 bases from V and 1 from J, leaving 18 bases between them. The CDR3 sequence is 18 residues long. The CDR3 here is CAWSVRQGWGLNTGELFF. In DNA form, the CDR3 reads TGTGCCTGGAGTGTACGGCAGGGTTGGGGATTGAACACCGGGGAGCTGTTTTTT.

On this clone: Additional DNA sequences in this sample encode the identical CDR3. The CDR3 bases are TGTGCCAGCAGCTTAGACGGCACAGATACGCAGTATTTT. It encodes CASSLDGTDTQYF. The chain joins TRBV7-2 to TRBJ2-3; the D is unclear. The CDR3 length is 13 residues. V was pared by 1 base and J by 1 base, with 3 bases between. Germline assignment: CDR1 SGHTA and CDR2 FQGNSA.

This clone was seen a handful of times. This sequence joins TRBV11-1 and TRBJ1-1; D might be TRBD1 (5 bases). The CDR3 sequence is 15 residues long. The germline gives CDR1 SGHAT, CDR2 FQDESV (reference sequence). With 0 bases removed from V and 1 base from J, the gap between germline ends came to 9 bases. CDR3 amino acids: CASSLARGANTEAFF. DNA of the CDR3: TGTGCCAGCAGCTTAGCGCGAGGGGCGAACACTGAAGCTTTCTTT.

The V gene is TRBV15, the J gene TRBJ2-1, with 11 positions matching TRBD2. The junction had 5 bases not matched to a gene; V was cut back by 0 bases and J by 7 bases. Germline CDR1 and CDR2: LNHNV and YYDKDF (reference sequence). The CDR3 runs to 16 residues. CDR3 residues: CATSREVLAGGNEQFF. The CDR3 nucleotides are TGTGCCACCAGCAGAGAAGTTTTAGCGGGGGGGAATGAGCAGTTCTTC.

The chain combines TRBV11-2 with TRBJ1-3; D remains ambiguous. The CDR3 spans 16 residues. The V and J ends lost 5 bases and 2 bases respectively, with 16 bases between them. CDR1 and CDR2 from the germline V gene are SGHAT and FQNNGV. This chain's CDR3 is CASSEPGRRPGNTIYF. For the CDR3, the DNA is TGTGCCAGCAGCGAACCTGGACGACGGCCTGGAAACACCATATATTTT.

The CDR3 bases are TGTGCCAGCAGTGGGTGGGAGCAGTTCTTC. Amino acid sequence: CASSGWEQFF. V is TRBV2 and J is TRBJ2-1; D unresolved. Trimming left V 4 bases short and J 10 bases short, with 5 bases between. Germline assignment: CDR1 SNHLY and CDR2 FYNNEI. This CDR3 region has 10 residues. Together with reference TRBV2 and TRBJ2-1, the CDR3 gives the full variable domain: EPEVTQTPSHQVTQMGQEVILRCVPISNHLYFYWYRQILGQKVEFLVSFYNNEISEKSEIFDDQFSVERPDGSNFTLKIRSTKLEDSAMYFCASSGWEQFFGPGTRLTVL.

The chain links TRBV27 to TRBJ2-7; D might be TRBD2 (5 bases). CDR1 MNHEY and CDR2 SMNVEV come from the germline V gene (reference sequence). V lost 2 bases, J lost 2 bases, and 10 bases lay in between. The length of the CDR3 is 14 residues. CDR3 sequence reads: CASSLIPGAYEQYF. DNA of the CDR3: TGTGCCAGCAGTTTAATCCCCGGGGCCTACGAGCAGTACTTC.

This clone was counted once. CDR3 residues: CSALGQANTGELFF. DNA of the CDR3: TGCAGCGCATTAGGACAGGCGAACACCGGGGAGCTGTTTTTT. This sequence joins TRBV29-1 and TRBJ2-2; 7 bases fit TRBD1. This CDR3 is 14 amino acids long. The V gene's germline CDR1 is SQVTM and CDR2 ANQGSEA. The V segment lost 7 bases and the J segment 0 bases; nucleotides outside the gene matches: 5.

V gene TRBV30 combines with J gene TRBJ1-1; no reliable D call. Trimming stripped 3 bases from V and 5 bases from J, with 16 bases between. The CDR3 length is 14 residues. Germline lookup yields CDR1 GTSNPN and CDR2 SVGIG (reference sequence). The DNA of the CDR3 is TGTGCCTGGAGGGGAGGATCTCGGAGGACTGAAGCTTTCTTT. Its protein is CAWRGGSRRTEAFF.

This clone was seen a handful of times. This chain links TRBV7-3 with TRBJ1-4, with D possibly matching TRBD1 (5 bases). This CDR3 comprises 15 residues. Germline lookup yields CDR1 SGHTA and CDR2 FQGTGA. Between the trimmed V and J ends, which lost 5 bases and 5 bases, there was a span of 15 bases. The CDR3 DNA sequence: TGTGCCAGCAGCCCCTCGGGGGGACCAAATGAAAAACTGTTTTTT. Protein: CASSPSGGPNEKLFF.

The CDR3 sequence: CASSLGWDRVAGATDTQYF. The CDR3 DNA follows: TGTGCCAGCAGCTTAGGTTGGGACAGGGTAGCGGGAGCCACAGATACGCAGTATTTT. This sequence joins TRBV5-4 and TRBJ2-3; D is perhaps TRBD1 or TRBD2 (9 bases each). CDR3 size: 19 residues. The V end was cut by 2 bases, the J end by 2 bases, with 24 bases between. CDR1 is SGHNT, CDR2 YYREEE, per germline (reference sequence).

V gene TRBV5-1 combines with J gene TRBJ2-7; tentative D call: TRBD1 (6 bases). The V gene lost 1 base and the J gene lost 3 bases, with 11 bases spanning the gap. The CDR3 loop spans 14 amino acids. CDR1 and CDR2 (germline): SGHRS, YFSETQ. The CDR3 here is CASSLLDSDYEQYF. CDR3 DNA: TGCGCCAGCAGCTTGCTGGACAGCGACTACGAGCAGTACTTC.

This chain joins TRBV15 and TRBJ2-5; TRBD2 aligns across 7 bases. CDR1 and CDR2 (germline): LNHNV, YYDKDF (reference sequence). The length of the CDR3 is 13 residues. The V and J ends lost 5 bases and 3 bases, in that order; junction bases with no gene match: 3. In nucleotides, the CDR3 is TGTGCCACCAGCCTGGCGGGAGAAGAGACCCAGTACTTC. Translation: CATSLAGEETQYF.

The gene calls are TRBV29-1 and TRBJ1-1; the match to TRBD1 covers 8 bases. This CDR3 is 11 amino acids long. Losses at the gene ends were 8 bases for V and 4 bases for J; bases not matched to a gene: 3. Germline CDR1 is SQVTM and CDR2 is ANQGSEA. CDR3 residues: CSQGARTEAFF. CDR3 in DNA: TGCAGCCAGGGGGCGCGCACTGAAGCTTTCTTT.

This chain uses TRBV5-1 with TRBJ2-1; TRBD2 might be the D (6 bases). Trimming took off 7 bases at V and 3 bases at J, with 11 bases between the two ends. Germline V gives CDR1 SGHRS, CDR2 YFSETQ. The CDR3 runs to 13 residues. CDR3 DNA sequence: TGCGCCAGCCGGGACTCGGACTACAATGAGCAGTTCTTC. As protein: CASRDSDYNEQFF. The full variable domain, with the rest looked up from reference TRBV5-1 and TRBJ2-1, is KAGVTQTPRYLIKTRGQQVTLSCSPISGHRSVSWYQQTPGQGLQFLFEYFSETQRNKGNFPGRFSGRQFSNSRSEMNVSTLELGDSALYLCASRDSDYNEQFFGPGTRLTVL.

The V and J genes are TRBV29-1 and TRBJ1-3; 11 positions agree with TRBD1. In germline, CDR1 is SQVTM, CDR2 ANQGSEA. This CDR3 comprises 14 residues. Unmatched junction bases numbered 3, after V lost 4 bases and J lost 4 bases. The CDR3 DNA sequence: TGCAGCGTTGCTGGGACAGGGGGGGGAAACACCATATATTTT. Translation: CSVAGTGGGNTIYF.

This clone came up a few times. The same CDR3 is also encoded by other DNA sequences in this sample. The rearrangement joins TRBV10-3 to TRBJ2-7; D unclear. V was pared by 4 bases and J by 3 bases, with 7 bases between. The CDR3 has 12 residues. CDR1 is ENHRY and CDR2 is SYGVKD in the germline V gene. The CDR3 reads CAISGDSYEQYF. The CDR3 coding sequence is TGTGCCATCAGTGGCGATAGCTACGAGCAGTACTTC.

This chain connects TRBV2 to TRBJ1-1, with a tentative D call TRBD1 (5 bases). V dropped 5 bases and J dropped 1 base, with 8 bases sitting between them. The CDR3 totals 13 residues. The V gene's germline CDR1 is SNHLY and CDR2 FYNNEI. CDR3 DNA: TGTGCCAGCAGTATAACAGGGAACACTGAAGCTTTCTTT. This codes for CASSITGNTEAFF.

The rearrangement uses TRBV5-1 and TRBJ1-6; tentatively, D is TRBD1 (6 bases). The CDR3 is 15 residues long. Germline CDR1 and CDR2: SGHRS and YFSETQ. The V end lost 4 bases, the J end lost 9 bases, and 17 bases lay between the germline ends. The CDR3 nucleotides read TGCGCCAGCAGCCCGTACGCCGGGGGCGGTTCACCCCTCCACTTT. Its translation is CASSPYAGGGSPLHF.

The chain has TRBV5-6 and TRBJ1-4; D remains unclear. The length of the CDR3 is 15 residues. The V end was cut by 4 bases, the J end by 7 bases, with 17 bases between. CDR1 is SGHDT, CDR2 YYEEEE, per germline. CDR3 protein: CASSPGSVPGEKLFF. DNA of the CDR3: TGTGCCAGCAGCCCCGGGAGCGTCCCAGGTGAAAAACTGTTTTTT.

This rearrangement joins TRBV10-3 to TRBJ2-5; TRBD2 is a possible D gene (6 bases). Germline CDR1 ENHRY, CDR2 SYGVKD. V lost 6 bases and J 9 bases, leaving 8 bases between the germline ends. The CDR3 has 10 amino acids. The chain's CDR3 is CAIRGGAQYF. DNA for the CDR3: TGTGCCATCAGGGGGGGTGCCCAGTACTTC.

This chain joins TRBV13 and TRBJ2-7; no clear D. This CDR3 region has 13 residues. V lost 3 bases and J 6 bases, leaving 12 bases between the germline ends. Germline assignment: CDR1 PRHDT and CDR2 FYEKMQ (reference sequence). CDR3 sequence reads: CASSLGFIREQYF. CDR3 DNA: TGTGCCAGCAGCTTGGGCTTTATCCGCGAGCAGTACTTC.

The chain carries TRBV2 and TRBJ2-5, with a possible D match to TRBD2 (6 bases). With 4 bases removed from V and 7 bases from J, the gap between germline ends came to 22 bases. The CDR3 contains 16 residues. Germline CDR1 reads SNHLY; CDR2 reads FYNNEI. The CDR3 here is CASSVGQEGLTLTQYF. The CDR3 DNA follows: TGTGCCAGCAGTGTGGGTCAGGAGGGACTTACTTTGACCCAGTACTTC.

The genes are TRBV9 and TRBJ2-5; 9 bases fit TRBD1. J lost 5 bases, V lost 0 bases, and 2 bases had no gene match. The CDR3 is made up of 14 amino acids. Germline lookup yields CDR1 SGDLS and CDR2 YYNGEE. The CDR3 reads CASSVEQGAETQYF. The CDR3 nucleotides read TGTGCCAGCAGCGTAGAACAGGGGGCGGAGACCCAGTACTTC.